Listed below are T cell receptor beta chains from one sample, sequenced in a study of blood T cell repertoires in COVID-19. Sequencing was performed with immunoSEQ multiplex PCR; in TCRdb, only in-frame clones are kept and a portion is missing. Among roughly 200,000 clones listed, more than 80% were seen once. What was sequenced was PBMCs or T cells enriched from blood (not recorded which). These receptors came from a man aged 40-55 years who had recovered from COVID-19. Each CDR3 is given with its conserved first and last residue. The order of the fields is D gene, V gene, clone size, J gene, CDR3 protein, CDR3 DNA. D genes are given only for firm matches. Not all rows give a size; the values are once, few, many and, for expanded clones, a class.

d_gene: TRBD1
v_gene: TRBV5-1
abundance: .
j_gene: TRBJ2-2
CDR3aa: CASSLGQGPTGELFF
CDR3nt: TGCGCCAGCAGTCTCGGACAGGGCCCCACCGGGGAGCTGTTTTTT

d_gene: TRBD2
v_gene: TRBV2
abundance: .
j_gene: TRBJ2-3
CDR3aa: CASSSGIASGKRSDTQYF
CDR3nt: TGTGCCAGCAGCTCCGGGATAGCTAGCGGGAAGCGTTCAGATACGCAGTATTTT

d_gene: TRBD2
v_gene: TRBV10-3
abundance: few
j_gene: TRBJ2-1
CDR3aa: CAISADTPAGAGVGNEQFF
CDR3nt: TGTGCCATCAGTGCCGACACCCCGGCAGGAGCGGGAGTAGGTAATGAGCAGTTCTTC

d_gene: .
v_gene: TRBV6-5
abundance: .
j_gene: TRBJ2-3
CDR3aa: CASTQTDTQYF
CDR3nt: TGTGCCAGCACCCAGACAGATACGCAGTATTTT

d_gene: TRBD1
v_gene: TRBV2
abundance: once
j_gene: TRBJ1-6
CDR3aa: CASGTGNYSPLHF
CDR3nt: TGTGCCAGCGGGACAGGGAACTATTCACCCCTCCACTTT

d_gene: .
v_gene: TRBV30
abundance: .
j_gene: TRBJ1-1
CDR3aa: CAWSVRSGRVWFF
CDR3nt: TGTGCCTGGAGTGTACGTTCGGGGAGGGTTTGGTTCTTT

d_gene: TRBD1
v_gene: TRBV29-1
abundance: .
j_gene: TRBJ1-3
CDR3aa: CREKTGSFSGNTIYF
CDR3nt: TGCAGGGAAAAGACAGGGTCATTCTCTGGAAACACCATATATTTT

d_gene: .
v_gene: TRBV27
abundance: .
j_gene: TRBJ1-5
CDR3aa: CASAAGRNQPQHF
CDR3nt: TGTGCCAGCGCGGCGGGGCGCAATCAGCCCCAGCATTTT

d_gene: TRBD2
v_gene: TRBV5-1
abundance: .
j_gene: TRBJ2-7
CDR3aa: CASSSRAGTSGRNEQYF
CDR3nt: TGCGCCAGCAGCTCACGAGCCGGGACTAGCGGGAGAAATGAGCAGTACTTC

d_gene: TRBD1
v_gene: TRBV5-1
abundance: .
j_gene: TRBJ1-6
CDR3aa: CASSFGAGTVNSPLHF
CDR3nt: TGCGCCAGCAGCTTTGGAGCCGGGACAGTTAATTCACCCCTCCACTTT

d_gene: TRBD1
v_gene: TRBV28
abundance: .
j_gene: TRBJ1-4
CDR3aa: CASFSLQGRGEKLFF
CDR3nt: TGTGCCAGCTTCTCGCTACAGGGGCGGGGTGAAAAACTGTTTTTT

d_gene: .
v_gene: TRBV20-1
abundance: .
j_gene: TRBJ2-5
CDR3aa: CSASMEKTQYF
CDR3nt: TGCAGTGCTAGCATGGAGAAGACCCAGTACTTC

d_gene: .
v_gene: TRBV27
abundance: few
j_gene: TRBJ1-6
CDR3aa: CASSQGPGSPLHF
CDR3nt: TGTGCCAGCAGCCAGGGTCCGGGCTCACCCCTCCACTTT

d_gene: TRBD2
v_gene: TRBV5-6
abundance: .
j_gene: TRBJ2-7
CDR3aa: CASSWDPTSGGAIYEQYF
CDR3nt: TGTGCCAGCAGCTGGGACCCAACTAGCGGGGGGGCCATCTACGAGCAGTACTTC

d_gene: TRBD1
v_gene: TRBV6-4
abundance: .
j_gene: TRBJ1-1
CDR3aa: CASSALDRGFWATEAFF
CDR3nt: TGTGCCAGCAGCGCCCTGGACAGGGGTTTTTGGGCCACTGAAGCTTTCTTT

d_gene: TRBD2
v_gene: TRBV18
abundance: .
j_gene: TRBJ2-7
CDR3aa: CASSPGSGNHEQYF
CDR3nt: TGTGCCAGCTCACCCGGAAGCGGGAACCACGAGCAGTACTTC

d_gene: TRBD2
v_gene: TRBV3-1/TRBV3-2
abundance: .
j_gene: TRBJ2-5
CDR3aa: CASSLSTSGGGETQYF
CDR3nt: TGTGCCAGCAGCCTTTCGACTAGCGGGGGGGGAGAGACCCAGTACTTC

d_gene: .
v_gene: TRBV24-1
abundance: .
j_gene: TRBJ2-7
CDR3aa: CATSDHTSYEQYF
CDR3nt: TGTGCCACCAGTGATCACACTAGCTACGAGCAGTACTTC

d_gene: .
v_gene: TRBV23-1
abundance: few
j_gene: TRBJ2-7
CDR3aa: CASSHTSAISYEQYF
CDR3nt: TGCGCCAGCAGTCACACTAGTGCAATCTCCTACGAGCAGTACTTC

d_gene: TRBD2
v_gene: TRBV7-9
abundance: .
j_gene: TRBJ2-7
CDR3aa: CASSSSGTSGYEQYF
CDR3nt: TGTGCCAGCAGCTCTTCCGGGACTAGCGGCTACGAGCAGTACTTC

d_gene: .
v_gene: TRBV29-1
abundance: .
j_gene: TRBJ2-7
CDR3aa: CSVEASEVRAVQSYEQYF
CDR3nt: TGCAGCGTTGAGGCTTCGGAGGTTCGAGCGGTGCAATCCTACGAGCAGTACTTC